The 20 T cell receptor beta chains given below trace back to one sample, sequenced in a study of metastatic and nonmetastatic thyroid tumors. Every patient underwent thyroid surgery untreated. TCRdb used MiXCR to call clones anew from the PCR reads. The table records roughly 40,000 clones, around an eighth of them present only once. Sequenced material: blood. The receptors originated from a male donor with papillary thyroid cancer or a benign thyroid nodule (not recorded which). Some clones in this sample may be carry-over from other donors' samples.

In this sample, this clone is medium-sized. This chain connects TRBV10-3 to TRBJ2-7; the D call may be TRBD1 or TRBD2 (6 bases each). The CDR3 contains 14 residues. The V gene lost 6 bases and the J gene lost 3 bases, with 15 bases spanning the gap. CDR1 is ENHRY, CDR2 SYGVKD, per germline. The CDR3, as DNA: TGTGCCATCAGCCTGACAGAGGGGGGCTACGAGCAGTACTTC. This codes for CAISLTEGGYEQYF.

This clone occurred many times. The sample carries other DNA sequences with the same CDR3. The chain couples TRBV29-1 to TRBJ2-2, with TRBD2 matching over 16 bases. This CDR3 is 16 amino acids long. Germline V lookup: CDR1 SQVTM, CDR2 ANQGSEA. The J segment lost 5 bases and the V segment lost 4 bases, leaving 4 bases of the junction unmatched. The CDR3 coding sequence is TGCAGCGTTGGGGGACTAGCGGGAGGGCGGACCGGGGAGCTGTTTTTT. This codes for CSVGGLAGGRTGELFF.

This clone was seen repeatedly, ten times or more. This chain joins TRBV9 and TRBJ2-1, with a possible D match to TRBD1 (6 bases). Germline-derived CDR1 and CDR2 are SGDLS and YYNGEE. V lost 3 bases and J 7 bases, leaving 11 bases between the germline ends. This CDR3 spans 13 amino acids. CDR3 coding DNA: TGTGCCAGCAGCGGGCGGACAGCGAATGAGCAGTTCTTC. Translated, it gives CASSGRTANEQFF.

This clone was found many times. The chain is built from TRBV7-3 and TRBJ2-2; D is ambiguous. The V and J ends lost 5 bases and 7 bases respectively, with 11 bases between them. Per the germline V gene, CDR1 is SGHTA and CDR2 is FQGTGA. This CDR3 has 13 amino acids. CDR3 bases: TGTGCCAGCAGCCTCGGCCGGGTCGGGGAGCTGTTTTTT. It translates to CASSLGRVGELFF.

CDR3 in amino acids: CASSEVQVDVQYF. The CDR3 DNA reads TGTGCCAGCAGTGAGGTGCAGGTGGATGTGCAGTACTTC. The chain joins TRBV2 to TRBJ2-7; no clear D gene. CDR3 length equals 13 residues. The V gene's germline CDR1 is SNHLY and CDR2 FYNNEI. V was shortened by 3 bases and J by 9 bases, with 15 bases between the two germline ends.

This clone occurred many times. The chain recombines TRBV27 with TRBJ2-5; D unresolved. CDR3 length: 15 amino acids. Trimming stripped 6 bases from V and 8 bases from J, with 22 bases between. CDR1 and CDR2 from the germline V gene are MNHEY and SMNVEV (reference sequence). CDR3 sequence: CASRRTDRPVGTQYF. CDR3 DNA: TGTGCCAGCAGACGGACGGACCGGCCGGTTGGAACCCAGTACTTC.

This clone was found many times. The V gene is TRBV19, the J gene TRBJ2-1; 7 bases map to TRBD1. Trimming at V came to 7 bases and at J to 8 bases, leaving 11 bases not matched to a gene. The CDR3 length is 14 residues. Germline V gene sequence: CDR1 LNHDA, CDR2 SQIVND (reference sequence). The CDR3 nucleotides read TGTGCCAGTAAATCGGCGGAAGGGGGCGATGAGCAGTTCTTC. Translated, it gives CASKSAEGGDEQFF.

The CDR3 is CAIGTGVRQETQYF. The CDR3 bases are TGTGCCATAGGGACAGGGGTCCGTCAAGAGACCCAGTACTTC. V and J are TRBV19 and TRBJ2-5, with 10 bases identical to TRBD1. V trimming: 10 bases; J trimming: 2 bases; junction bases outside the gene matches: 7. This CDR3 has 14 residues. The V gene's germline CDR1 is LNHDA and CDR2 SQIVND (reference sequence).

The table lists this clone with a count of one. The rearrangement joins TRBV4-3 to TRBJ2-2; D remains unclear. Trimming took 2 bases from V and 6 from J, leaving 13 bases between them. Germline V gene sequence: CDR1 LGHNA, CDR2 YSLEER. This CDR3 is built from 15 residues. Here the CDR3 DNA reads TGCGCCAGCAGCCAAAGTCAGGATGGTGCCGGGGAGCTGTTTTTT. Translating gives CASSQSQDGAGELFF.

This clone was observed a handful of times. At the DNA level, this CDR3 is encoded by other sequences in the same sample as well. The gene calls are TRBV18 and TRBJ2-7, with D perhaps matching TRBD1 (5 bases). Per germline, CDR1 KGHSH and CDR2 LQKENI. The length of the CDR3 is 13 residues. Trimming took off 6 bases at V and 5 bases at J, with 14 bases between the two ends. CDR3 DNA: TGTGCCAGCTCGCAGGGTCGGATGGACGAGCAGTACTTC. Translating it yields CASSQGRMDEQYF.

This clone has ten or more counts. The chain recombines TRBV20-1 with TRBJ2-3, with TRBD1 as a possible D gene (6 bases). Germline lookup yields CDR1 DFQATT and CDR2 SNEGSKA (reference sequence). V dropped 4 bases and J dropped 2 bases, with 10 bases sitting between them. The length of the CDR3 is 13 residues. CDR3 DNA sequence: TGCAGTGCTAAGCCAGGGGTCACAGATACGCAGTATTTT. Its translation: CSAKPGVTDTQYF.

Details on this clone: A single base separates this from a much larger clone, so it may be a read error. The rearrangement joins TRBV5-6 to TRBJ2-1; tentative D call: TRBD2 (6 bases). Germline lookup yields CDR1 SGHDT and CDR2 YYEEEE. CDR3 length equals 12 residues. V was trimmed by 4 bases and J by 9 bases, leaving 11 bases between them. For the CDR3, the DNA is TGTGCCAGCAGCCCCCTCGGGAGTGAGCAGTTCTTC. As protein: CASSPLGSEQFF.

The table lists this clone with many counts. The chain uses TRBV4-3 and TRBJ1-2; D perhaps matches TRBD1 (6 bases). Germline V gene lookup returns CDR1 LGHNA and CDR2 YSLEER. V lost 0 bases and J lost 8, with 13 bases in between. CDR3 size: 14 residues. The CDR3 spells CASSQDETGRGYTF. The DNA for the CDR3 is TGCGCCAGCAGCCAAGATGAGACAGGCAGGGGCTACACCTTC.

Ten or more counts support this clone. The CDR3 DNA reads TGCAGTGCTCGCGGACTTAATTCCTACAATGAGCAGTTCTTC. Protein sequence: CSARGLNSYNEQFF. The chain links TRBV20-1 to TRBJ2-1; the D gene is possibly TRBD2 (5 bases). The CDR3 extends over 14 amino acids. The V gene's germline CDR1 is DFQATT and CDR2 SNEGSKA (reference sequence). V lost 5 bases and J lost 1, with 12 bases in between.

This clone came up many times. The chain combines TRBV4-1 with TRBJ1-6; D is possibly TRBD1 (6 bases). Trimming stripped 4 bases from V and 9 bases from J, with 25 bases between. The germline V gene has CDR1 MGHRA and CDR2 YSYEKL. CDR3 length: 18 amino acids. The CDR3 loop reads CASSPGFVRAGVVSPLHF. The CDR3 region has the DNA TGCGCCAGCAGCCCAGGCTTTGTTCGGGCAGGGGTTGTTTCACCCCTCCACTTT.

There are many counts of this clone. A much larger clone differs from this one at a single base, so this may be a read error. J is TRBJ2-1 and V is TRBV27; the D gene is possibly TRBD1 (5 bases). This CDR3 contains 15 residues. Germline V gene lookup returns CDR1 MNHEY and CDR2 SMNVEV (reference sequence). The DNA for the CDR3 is TGTGCCTGCAGTTTATGGCAGGGCTCCTACAATGAGCAGTTCTTC. It translates to CACSLWQGSYNEQFF.

This chain links TRBV27 with TRBJ1-2; no definite D call. CDR3 length equals 13 residues. The ends were cut back, 6 bases at V and 7 bases at J, with 15 bases in the middle. Germline assignment: CDR1 MNHEY and CDR2 SMNVEV (reference sequence). DNA of the CDR3: TGTGCCAGCAGCCGAAAGGGAAGCGGTGGCTACACCTTC. Translating it yields CASSRKGSGGYTF.

This clone was seen many times. This chain links TRBV10-3 with TRBJ2-3; 14 positions match TRBD2. Germline V gives CDR1 ENHRY, CDR2 SYGVKD. V shed 11 bases and J 0 bases; nucleotides not matched to a gene: 7. This CDR3 has 16 residues. The CDR3, as DNA: TGTGCCTCGAGGACTAGCGGGAGGTTCAGCACAGATACGCAGTATTTT. Its protein is CASRTSGRFSTDTQYF.

This clone was seen at least ten times. This sequence joins TRBV6-4 and TRBJ2-1; D possibly corresponds to TRBD1 (6 bases). Trimming stripped 4 bases from V and 0 bases from J, with 10 bases between. Looked up from germline, CDR1 is MRHNA and CDR2 is SNTAGT. The CDR3 contains 15 residues. In nucleotides, the CDR3 is TGTGCCAGCAGTGTCGAACAGGGCTCCTACAATGAGCAGTTCTTC. This encodes CASSVEQGSYNEQFF.

On this clone itself: The sample holds other DNA sequences that translate to the same CDR3. V is TRBV6-1 and J is TRBJ1-1; 8 bases line up with TRBD1. The germline V gene has CDR1 MNHNS and CDR2 SASEGT. Unmatched junction bases numbered 12, after V lost 5 bases and J lost 4 bases. The CDR3 is 16 residues long. CDR3 DNA: TGTGCCAGCAGTTTCGGGACAGGTGGCGCTGGCACTGAAGCTTTCTTT. It encodes CASSFGTGGAGTEAFF.